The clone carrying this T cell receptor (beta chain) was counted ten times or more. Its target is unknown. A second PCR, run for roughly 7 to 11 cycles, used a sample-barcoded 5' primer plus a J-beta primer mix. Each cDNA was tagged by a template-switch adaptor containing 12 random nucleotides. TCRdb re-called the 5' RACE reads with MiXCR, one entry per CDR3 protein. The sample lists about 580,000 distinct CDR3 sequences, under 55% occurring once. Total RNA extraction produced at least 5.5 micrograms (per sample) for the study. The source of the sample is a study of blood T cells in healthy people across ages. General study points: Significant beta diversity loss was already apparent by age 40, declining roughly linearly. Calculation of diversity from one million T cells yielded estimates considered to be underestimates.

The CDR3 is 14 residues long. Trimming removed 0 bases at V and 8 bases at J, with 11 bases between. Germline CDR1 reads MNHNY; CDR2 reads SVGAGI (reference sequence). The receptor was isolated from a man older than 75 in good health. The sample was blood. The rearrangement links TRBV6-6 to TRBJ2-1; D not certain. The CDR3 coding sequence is TGTGCCAGCAGTTACTCGATTCTGGGATATGAGCAGTTCTTC. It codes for CASSYSILGYEQFF.